The text below deals with one T cell receptor beta chain. Its target is unknown. These data belong to a study of beta chain features in type 1 diabetes. Study-level points and caveats: Type 1 diabetes patients had TCRB CDR3s that were shorter (moderately but significantly so) in all four CD4+ subsets.

Expressed TCRB transcripts got sequenced, as all isolated RNA was reverse transcribed. Assay: immunoSEQ multiplex PCR; the TCRdb copy retains only in-frame clones and omits some. This table has 400,000 or so clones, around 13% appearing once. V lost 0 bases and J lost 6, with 7 bases in between. Germline assignment: CDR1 MNHEY and CDR2 SVGAGI. CDR3 length: 13 residues. This sequence was found in a woman between 18 and 29 years old with type 1 diabetes. The chain uses TRBV6-5 and TRBJ2-3; D is uncertain. Specimen: naive CD4+ T cells from blood. The DNA for the CDR3 is TGTGCCAGCAGTTACTCGAGATTGGATACGCAGTATTTT. Translating gives CASSYSRLDTQYF.